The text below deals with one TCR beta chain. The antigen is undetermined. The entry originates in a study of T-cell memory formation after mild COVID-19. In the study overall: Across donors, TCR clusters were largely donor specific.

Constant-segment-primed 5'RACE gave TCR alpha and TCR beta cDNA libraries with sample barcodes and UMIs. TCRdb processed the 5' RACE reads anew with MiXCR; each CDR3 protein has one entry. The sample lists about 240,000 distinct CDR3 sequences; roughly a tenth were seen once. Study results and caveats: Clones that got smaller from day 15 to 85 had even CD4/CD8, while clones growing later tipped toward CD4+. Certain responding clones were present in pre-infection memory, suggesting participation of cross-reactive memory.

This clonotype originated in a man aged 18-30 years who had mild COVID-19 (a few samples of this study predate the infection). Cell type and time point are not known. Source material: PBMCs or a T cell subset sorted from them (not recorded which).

CDR3 DNA: TGCGCCAGCAGCCAAGATGGACCGACCTTTGATGGGGACACTGAAGCTTTCTTT. Translating gives CASSQDGPTFDGDTEAFF. This chain uses TRBV4-3 with TRBJ1-1; D unresolved. CDR1 is LGHNA and CDR2 is YSLEER in the germline V gene. This CDR3 is built from 18 residues. V shed 0 bases and J shed 3 bases, with 20 bases lying between them.